The 19 T cell receptor beta chains presented below share a single source sample, sequenced in a study of blood T cell repertoires in COVID-19. TCRdb keeps only in-frame clones here, not all; method: immunoSEQ multiplex PCR. The table has tens of thousands of clones, more than 60% seen once. The sample was peripheral blood. These receptors were obtained from a human donor in a cohort sampled during active COVID-19.

V gene TRBV7-3 combines with J gene TRBJ2-3; 10 nucleotides agree with TRBD2. The CDR3 covers 15 residues. V was pared by 4 bases and J by 4 bases, with 5 bases of the junction left unmatched. Germline-derived CDR1 and CDR2 are SGHTA and FQGTGA. CDR3 loop: CASSSSGSRADTQYF. The CDR3 DNA reads as TGTGCCAGCAGCTCTAGCGGGAGTAGAGCAGATACGCAGTATTTT.

This CDR3 reads CATSDPGIEGYTF. Written as DNA, the CDR3 is TGTGCCACCAGTGATCCCGGGATCGAAGGCTACACCTTC. The chain recombines TRBV24-1 with TRBJ1-2; no clear D. V lost 3 bases and J 8 bases, leaving 12 bases between the germline ends. Germline V CDR1 and CDR2: KGHDR, SFDVKD. CDR3 size: 13 residues.

The chain links TRBV19 to TRBJ2-1; 13 bases match TRBD2. Losses at the gene ends were 2 bases for V and 9 bases for J; bases not matched to a gene: 10. The CDR3 has 17 amino acids. Germline-derived CDR1 and CDR2 are LNHDA and SQIVND (reference sequence). CDR3 amino acids: CASSISTSGRDSGEQFF. CDR3 DNA sequence: TGTGCCAGTAGTATATCAACTAGCGGGAGGGACTCGGGTGAGCAGTTCTTC.

This chain joins TRBV3-1 (or the pseudogene TRBV3-2) and TRBJ2-5; TRBD2 agrees at 11 bases. In germline, CDR1 is LGHDT, CDR2 YNNKEL (reference sequence). This CDR3 comprises 15 residues. V lost 4 bases and J lost 1; bases outside the gene matches: 2. The CDR3 DNA is TGTGCCAGCAGCCCGGGACTAGCGGCCCAAGAGACCCAGTACTTC. Protein: CASSPGLAAQETQYF.

V usage is TRBV10-3 and J usage is TRBJ2-3, with 8 bases lining up with TRBD1. Germline V lookup: CDR1 ENHRY, CDR2 SYGVKD. V gave up 6 bases and J gave up 4 bases; unmatched junction bases: 9. The CDR3 is made up of 15 amino acids. Written as DNA, the CDR3 is TGTGCCATCAGCCGAGGACAGGGTTACGCAGATACGCAGTATTTT. It translates to CAISRGQGYADTQYF.

The count of this clone is one. The V gene is TRBV27, the J gene TRBJ1-2; 7 nucleotides match TRBD1. CDR1 is MNHEY, CDR2 SMNVEV, per germline (reference sequence). V gave up 5 bases and J gave up 7 bases; unmatched junction bases: 10. The CDR3 is made up of 14 amino acids. DNA for the CDR3: TGTGCCAGCAGTCGAGGGGACAGCCTAGCTGGCTACACCTTC. Residues: CASSRGDSLAGYTF.

The chain joins TRBV7-2 to TRBJ1-1, with 9 bases aligning to TRBD1. The germline CDR1 and CDR2 sequences are SGHTA and FQGNSA. The CDR3 sequence is 15 residues long. V lost 5 bases to trimming and J lost 2 bases; unmatched junction nucleotides: 6. DNA for the CDR3: TGTGCCAGCAGCCACAGGGGGCAGGGAAACACTGAAGCTTTCTTT. Translated: CASSHRGQGNTEAFF. The variable domain in full, with the rest retrieved from reference TRBV7-2 and TRBJ1-1, is GAGVSQSPSNKVTEKGKDVELRCDPISGHTALYWYRQSLGQGLEFLIYFQGNSAPDKSGLPSDRFSAERTGGSVSTLTIQRTQQEDSAVYLCASSHRGQGNTEAFFGQGTRLTVV.

This clone was seen only a few times. This chain joins TRBV30 and TRBJ2-4; TRBD2 matches 9 bases. Germline-derived CDR1 and CDR2 are GTSNPN and SVGIG (reference sequence). This CDR3 comprises 15 residues. Losses at the gene ends were 4 bases for V and 2 bases for J; bases not matched to a gene: 6. CDR3 in DNA: TGTGCCTGGATACTGCGGGAGGGCCCCAAAAACATTCAGTACTTC. It specifies CAWILREGPKNIQYF.

The genes are TRBV5-1 and TRBJ2-1; 14 nucleotides match TRBD2. This CDR3 is 17 amino acids long. Germline lookup yields CDR1 SGHRS and CDR2 YFSETQ. V lost 2 bases to trimming and J lost 4 bases; unmatched junction nucleotides: 5. The CDR3 DNA is TGCGCCAGCAGCTTAGGACTAGCGGGAGGTTTTTACAATGAGCAGTTCTTC. Its protein is CASSLGLAGGFYNEQFF.

V usage is TRBV14 and J usage is TRBJ2-5; D might be TRBD2 (5 bases). Looked up from germline, CDR1 is SGHDN and CDR2 is FVKESK. The CDR3 extends over 15 amino acids. The V end was cut by 5 bases, the J end by 1 base, with 14 bases between. This CDR3 reads CASSAIRERQETQYF. The CDR3 bases are TGTGCCAGCAGCGCTATAAGGGAGCGCCAAGAGACCCAGTACTTC.

The chain combines TRBV3-1 (or the pseudogene TRBV3-2) with TRBJ1-4; 10 nucleotides match TRBD1. V was pared by 4 bases and J by 8 bases, with 10 bases of the junction left unmatched. Per germline, CDR1 LGHDT and CDR2 YNNKEL (reference sequence). The CDR3 loop spans 16 amino acids. The CDR3 nucleotides are TGTGCCAGCAGCCCCTCCGACAGGGGGCTGGGAGAAAAACTGTTTTTT. Translating it yields CASSPSDRGLGEKLFF.

This chain uses TRBV5-5 with TRBJ1-2; the match to TRBD1 covers 10 bases. The CDR3 is 17 residues long. Germline V lookup: CDR1 SGHKS, CDR2 YYEKEE (reference sequence). V lost 4 bases and J lost 2; bases outside the gene matches: 11. The CDR3 loop is CASSRQGALPENYGYTF. For the CDR3, the DNA is TGTGCCAGCAGCAGACAGGGGGCGTTACCGGAGAACTATGGCTACACCTTC.

The chain recombines TRBV5-6 with TRBJ2-1; TRBD1 matches at 9 bases. The J segment lost 15 bases and the V segment lost 4 bases, leaving 5 bases of the junction unmatched. This CDR3 spans 11 amino acids. Germline CDR1 SGHDT, CDR2 YYEEEE. CDR3: CASSQGQGTFF. The CDR3, as DNA: TGTGCCAGCAGCCAGGGACAGGGTACGTTCTTC. The whole variable domain, filled in from reference TRBV5-6 and TRBJ2-1, reads DAGVTQSPTHLIKTRGQQVTLRCSPKSGHDTVSWYQQALGQGPQFIFQYYEEEERQRGNFPDRFSGHQFPNYSSELNVNALLLGDSALYLCASSQGQGTFFGPGTRLTVL.

The chain's CDR3 is CASSSSGGLAGVGEQFF. The CDR3 nucleotides read TGTGCCAGCAGCTCCTCGGGAGGACTAGCGGGAGTAGGAGAGCAGTTCTTC. The J gene is TRBJ2-1, the V gene TRBV7-8; 13 nucleotides agree with TRBD2. The CDR3 is made up of 17 amino acids. Looked up from germline, CDR1 is SGHVS and CDR2 is FQNEAQ. The V gene end was trimmed by 4 bases and the J gene end by 10 bases; junction bases not matched to a gene: 13.

The V call is TRBV14, the J call TRBJ2-1; a possible D gene is TRBD2 (5 bases). CDR1 is SGHDN, CDR2 FVKESK, per germline. V lost 5 bases to trimming and J lost 0 bases, with 11 bases between them. The CDR3 is 15 residues long. In DNA, the CDR3 is TGTGCCAGCAGCGACTACGCGAGCTCCTACAATGAGCAGTTCTTC. Encoded protein: CASSDYASSYNEQFF. Combining the CDR3 with reference TRBV14 and TRBJ2-1 gives the whole variable domain EAGVTQFPSHSVIEKGQTVTLRCDPISGHDNLYWYRRVMGKEIKFLLHFVKESKQDESGMPNNRFLAERTGGTYSTLKVQPAELEDSGVYFCASSDYASSYNEQFFGPGTRLTVL.

The chain carries TRBV27 and TRBJ2-7; D might be TRBD2 (5 bases). V lost 0 bases, J lost 4 bases, and 7 bases lay in between. This CDR3 spans 13 amino acids. Germline values: CDR1 MNHEY, CDR2 SMNVEV (reference sequence). The DNA for the CDR3 is TGTGCCAGCAGTTTATCGCGGGTTTACGAGCAGTACTTC. It translates to CASSLSRVYEQYF.

A single count supports this clone. This chain connects TRBV28 to TRBJ2-4; D is possibly TRBD1 (6 bases). Trimming removed 3 bases at V and 2 bases at J, with 20 bases between. Per the germline V gene, CDR1 is MDHEN and CDR2 is SYDVKM. This CDR3 is built from 18 residues. CDR3: CASSFLMAGAITKNIQYF. CDR3 bases: TGTGCCAGCAGTTTCCTTATGGCAGGGGCAATAACCAAAAACATTCAGTACTTC.

The genes are TRBV4-2 and TRBJ1-2; D not resolved. Per the germline V gene, CDR1 is LGHNA and CDR2 is YNFKEQ. Trimming cost V 1 base and J 6 bases, with 12 bases left between them. CDR3 length equals 14 residues. DNA of the CDR3: TGTGCCAGCAGCCAAGGAGGTCATAGCGATGGCTACACCTTC. Its translation: CASSQGGHSDGYTF.

CDR3 residues: CASSLTGRYEQYF. CDR3 in DNA: TGTGCCAGCAGCTTAACAGGAAGGTACGAGCAGTACTTC. This chain links TRBV11-2 with TRBJ2-7; weak D call: TRBD1 (5 bases). The germline V gene has CDR1 SGHAT and CDR2 FQNNGV. There are 13 residues in the CDR3. V was pared by 2 bases and J by 4 bases, with 9 bases between.